Listed below are T cell receptor beta chains from one sample, sequenced in a study of human T cells and chemical hapten exposure. TCRdb reprocessed the RACE reads with MiXCR, giving one entry per CDR3 protein. The data contain about 99,000 distinct CDR3 sequences, around 12% of them singletons. Sequenced material: whole blood, taken in connection with sensitization to the hapten diphenylcyclopropenone (DPC). These receptors were obtained from a woman aged 40-49 years with alopecia areata. Some clones in this sample may be carry-over from other donors' samples. Each CDR3 is given with its conserved first and last residue. D genes are given only for firm matches. Clone size appears in some rows only: once, few, many, or a class for an expanded clone.

>-|-|TRBJ1-1|TRBV3-1
TGTGCCAGCAGCCCTGAGGGGACGGTAGCTTTCTTT
CASSPEGTVAFF
>many|TRBD2|TRBJ2-1|TRBV7-2
TGTGCCAGCAGCCCGATCGGAGGACTAGCGGGGTCCTACAATGAGCAGTTCTTC
CASSPIGGLAGSYNEQFF
>-|TRBD2|TRBJ2-3|TRBV7-6
TGTGCCAGCAGCCAAGACACGGGAGGACCCTATACGCAGTATTTT
CASSQDTGGPYTQYF
>-|-|TRBJ2-7|TRBV29-1
TGCAGCGCTGGGGGACCGGGACCCTCCTACGAGCAGTACTTC
CSAGGPGPSYEQYF
>-|-|TRBJ1-6|TRBV20-1
TGCAGTGCTAGAGATAAGGGTTCACCCCTCCACTTT
CSARDKGSPLHF
>few|-|TRBJ2-2|TRBV4-3
TGCGCCAGCAGCCACCAATCCGGGGAGCTGTTTTTT
CASSHQSGELFF
>many|-|TRBJ2-7|TRBV12-3/TRBV12-4
TGTGCCAGCAGTTACCCTCGGGCCCACGAGCAGTACTTC
CASSYPRAHEQYF
>many|TRBD2|TRBJ2-2|TRBV29-1
TGCAGCGTTCTCCTAGCGGGAGGAACTCCCGGGGAGCTGTTTTTT
CSVLLAGGTPGELFF
>many|TRBD2|TRBJ2-3|TRBV2
TGTGCCAGCAGGAGGAGCGGGAGTGGGGCAGATACGCAGTATTTT
CASRRSGSGADTQYF
>many|TRBD2|TRBJ2-1|TRBV5-6
TGTGCCAGCAGCTTGGTTTGGTCGGCACTAGCGGGAGGGCCGGCTAATGAGCAGTTCTTC
CASSLVWSALAGGPANEQFF
>few|TRBD1|TRBJ1-2|TRBV20-1
TGCAGTGCGGCCGGGACAGCCTATGGCTACACCTTC
CSAAGTAYGYTF
>many|-|TRBJ2-7|TRBV6-5
TGTGCCAGCAGTTACTCCTTCTTTATCGGACAGAGCTACGAGCAGTACTTC
CASSYSFFIGQSYEQYF
>-|-|TRBJ2-7|TRBV24-1
TGTGCCACCAGTGACTCCCGAGGACGTTCCTCCTACGAGCAGTACTTC
CATSDSRGRSSYEQYF